The sequence of this T cell receptor beta chain was determined in a study of beta chain features in type 1 diabetes. To note about this clone: The antigen is not known.

General study points: Type 1 diabetes patients had TCRB CDR3s that were shorter (moderately but significantly so) in all four CD4+ subsets.

Sorted CD4+ subsets: naive, central memory, regulatory, stem cell-like memory (CD45RO/CCR7/CD25/CD127/CD95/CD27 panel). What was sequenced were expressed TCRB transcripts, since all of the isolated RNA had been reverse transcribed. About 3.6 million reads were obtained on average from naive, central memory and regulatory T cell samples. Sequenced by immunoSEQ multiplex PCR; TCRdb stores in-frame clones only, minus some. The data hold 600,000 to 700,000 clones, with roughly 13% observed a single time. The CDR3 length is 13 residues. Trimming removed 7 bases at V and 2 bases at J, with 11 bases between. Germline V gene sequence: CDR1 WSHSY, CDR2 SAAADI.

The chain combines TRBV10-2 with TRBJ2-5; possibly TRBD1 for D (6 bases). This clonotype originated in a man aged 18 to 29 with type 1 diabetes. Specimen: naive CD4+ T cells from blood. CDR3 sequence reads: CASTTGKQETQYF. Here the CDR3 DNA reads TGCGCCAGCACCACAGGGAAACAAGAGACCCAGTACTTC.